The clone carrying this TCR beta chain has only a few counts. Antigen specificity is unknown. The entry originates in a study of blood T cells in healthy people across ages. All donors came from Russia, were Caucasian and healthy, and spanned ages roughly 6 to 95. The CDR3 is 15 amino acids. CDR1 and CDR2 from the germline V gene are DFQATT and SNEGSKA (reference sequence). Findings of the study overall: Diversity estimated from one million T cells was considered an underestimate.

A J-beta primer mix and a sample-barcoded 5' primer were used in a second PCR of about 7 to 12 cycles. Each sample yielded at least 2.5 million CDR3-containing paired-end reads. TCRdb re-analysed the 5' RACE reads in MiXCR, keeping a single row per CDR3 protein. The data hold hundreds of thousands of distinct CDR3 sequences, with less than 40% observed a single time. The sequencing sample was made of blood. The V gene is TRBV20-1, the J gene TRBJ2-4; 8 positions match TRBD2. The last part of the DNA fits TRBJ2-7 better; the J call may be wrong. The TCR comes from a woman older than 75 in good health. The CDR3 sequence is CSARDLGGRFHEQYF. CDR3 DNA: TGCAGTGCTAGAGATCTGGGCGGGAGGTTCCACGAGCAGTACTTC.